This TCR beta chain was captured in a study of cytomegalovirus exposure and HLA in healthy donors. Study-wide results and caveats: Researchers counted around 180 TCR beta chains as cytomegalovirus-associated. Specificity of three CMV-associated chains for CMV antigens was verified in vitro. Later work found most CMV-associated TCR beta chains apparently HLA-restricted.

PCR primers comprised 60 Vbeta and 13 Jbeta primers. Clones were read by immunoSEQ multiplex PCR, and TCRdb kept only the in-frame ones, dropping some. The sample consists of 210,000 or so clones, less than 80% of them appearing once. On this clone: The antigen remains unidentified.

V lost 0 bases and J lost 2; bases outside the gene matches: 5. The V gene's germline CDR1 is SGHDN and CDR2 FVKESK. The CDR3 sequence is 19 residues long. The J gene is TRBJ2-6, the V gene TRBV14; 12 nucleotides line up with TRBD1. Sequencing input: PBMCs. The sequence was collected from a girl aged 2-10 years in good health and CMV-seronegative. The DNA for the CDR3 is TGTGCCAGCAGCCAAGATTGGGACAGGGGGCTAACTGGGGCCAACGTCCTGACTTTC. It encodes CASSQDWDRGLTGANVLTF.